The T cell receptor beta chain described here comes from a study of T cell changes during pregnancy in multiple sclerosis. Here immunoSEQ multiplex PCR was the method, and the copy in TCRdb shows in-frame clones only, minus some. The table records about 29,000 clones, about 88% of them present only once. V was clipped by 2 bases and J by 3 bases; unmatched bases: 6. Germline V gene lookup returns CDR1 SGHNT and CDR2 YYREEE (reference sequence). The CDR3 has 15 residues. The chain has TRBV5-4 and TRBJ2-7; 9 nucleotides agree with TRBD1. This material consisted of CD8+ T cells from peripheral blood mononuclear cells, taken after pregnancy. The receptor was derived from a female donor with multiple sclerosis, enrolled in a pregnancy study. The DNA of the CDR3 is TGTGCCAGCAGCTTAACCGGGACAGGGCTCTACGAGCAGTACTTC. This sequence encodes CASSLTGTGLYEQYF.